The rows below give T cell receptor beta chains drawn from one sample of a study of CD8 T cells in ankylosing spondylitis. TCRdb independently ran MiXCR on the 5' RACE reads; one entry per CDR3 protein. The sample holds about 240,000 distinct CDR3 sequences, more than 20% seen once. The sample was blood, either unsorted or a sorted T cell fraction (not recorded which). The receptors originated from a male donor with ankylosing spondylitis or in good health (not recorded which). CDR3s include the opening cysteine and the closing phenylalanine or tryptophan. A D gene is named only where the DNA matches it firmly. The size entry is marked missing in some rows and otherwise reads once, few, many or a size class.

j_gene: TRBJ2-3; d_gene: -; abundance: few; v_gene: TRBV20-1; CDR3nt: TGCAGTGCTATGCCGGGGGGCAGCACAGATACGCAGTATTTT; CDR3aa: CSAMPGGSTDTQYF
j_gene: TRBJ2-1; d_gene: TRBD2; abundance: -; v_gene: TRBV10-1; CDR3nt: TGCGCGAGCAGTGCTGCTAGCGGAAACTCCTACAATGAGCAGTTCTTC; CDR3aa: CASSAASGNSYNEQFF
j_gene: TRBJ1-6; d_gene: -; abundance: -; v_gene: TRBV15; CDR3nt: TGTGCCACCAGCAGAGAGAGAACAGGCGAGGGGGTCCTCCACTTT; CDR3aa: CATSRERTGEGVLHF
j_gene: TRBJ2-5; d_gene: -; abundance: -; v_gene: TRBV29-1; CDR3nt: TGCAGCGTTGAGGGAGTCACAGGCGTGGAGACCCAGTACTTC; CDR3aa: CSVEGVTGVETQYF
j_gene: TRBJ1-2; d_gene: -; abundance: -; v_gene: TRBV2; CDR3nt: TGTGCCAGCAGTGCATCAGGGAACTATGGCTACACCTTC; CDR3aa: CASSASGNYGYTF
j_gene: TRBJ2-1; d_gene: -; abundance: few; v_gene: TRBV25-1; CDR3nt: TGTGCCAGCAGTGACGGACCGAGGAGGCAGTTCTTC; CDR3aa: CASSDGPRRQFF
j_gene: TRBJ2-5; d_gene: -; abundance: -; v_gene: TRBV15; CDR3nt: TGTGCCACCAGCAGCACACCCGTATTAAAGAAAGAGACCCAGTACTTC; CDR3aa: CATSSTPVLKKETQYF
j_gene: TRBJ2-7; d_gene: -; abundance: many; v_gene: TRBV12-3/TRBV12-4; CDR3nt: TGTGCCAGCAGTTTTAGCGGAAGCTCCTACGAGCAGTACTTC; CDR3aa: CASSFSGSSYEQYF
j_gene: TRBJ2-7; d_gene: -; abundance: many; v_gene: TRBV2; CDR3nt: TGTGCCAGCAACCACCCTGGGGACACTTCCTACGAGCAGTACTTC; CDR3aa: CASNHPGDTSYEQYF
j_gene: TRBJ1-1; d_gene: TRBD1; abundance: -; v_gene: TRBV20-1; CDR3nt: TGCAGTGCCGATCCGACAGGGGATCGCACTGAAGCTTTCTTT; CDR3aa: CSADPTGDRTEAFF
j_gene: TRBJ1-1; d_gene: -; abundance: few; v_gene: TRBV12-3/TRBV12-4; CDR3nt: TGTGCCAGCACCTTCAGGAGCACTGAAGCTTTCTTT; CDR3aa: CASTFRSTEAFF
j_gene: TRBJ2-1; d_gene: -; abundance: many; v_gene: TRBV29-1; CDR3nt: TGCAGCGTTTCCCGGGGGAGCTCCTACAATGAGCAGTTCTTC; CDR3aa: CSVSRGSSYNEQFF
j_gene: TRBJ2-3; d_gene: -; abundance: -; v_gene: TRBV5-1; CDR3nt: TGCGCCAGCAGCTTGGACGGGGGCGGTACGCAGTATTTT; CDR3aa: CASSLDGGGTQYF
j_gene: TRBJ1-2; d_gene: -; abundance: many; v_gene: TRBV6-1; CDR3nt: TGTGCCAGCAGAGGAGGCAGGGTAAATGGCTACACCTTC; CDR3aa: CASRGGRVNGYTF
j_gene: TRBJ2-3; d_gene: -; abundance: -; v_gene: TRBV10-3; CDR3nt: TGTGCCATCAGTGATTTATTACAGGGTAAAGATACGCAGTATTTT; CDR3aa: CAISDLLQGKDTQYF
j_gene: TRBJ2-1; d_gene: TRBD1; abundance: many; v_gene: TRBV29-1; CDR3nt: TGCAGCGTTGAAGGCGGGACAGGGAGGGATGAGCAGTTCTTC; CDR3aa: CSVEGGTGRDEQFF
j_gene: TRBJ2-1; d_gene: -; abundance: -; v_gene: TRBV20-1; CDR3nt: TGCAGTGCTAGAGAGGACAGAGGCTCCTACAATGAGCAGTTCTTC; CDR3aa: CSAREDRGSYNEQFF
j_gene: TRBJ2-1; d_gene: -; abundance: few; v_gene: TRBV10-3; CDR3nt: TGTGCCATCAGTGTAGGAGACAATGAGCAGTTCTTC; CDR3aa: CAISVGDNEQFF
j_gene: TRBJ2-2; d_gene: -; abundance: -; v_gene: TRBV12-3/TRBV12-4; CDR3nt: TGTGCCAGCAGTTTGTTACGGAACACCGGGGAGCTGTTTTTT; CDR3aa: CASSLLRNTGELFF
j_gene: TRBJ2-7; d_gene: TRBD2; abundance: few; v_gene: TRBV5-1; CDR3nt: TGCGCCAGCAGCGTAGCGGGGGGCATCAACGAGCAGTACTTC; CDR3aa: CASSVAGGINEQYF
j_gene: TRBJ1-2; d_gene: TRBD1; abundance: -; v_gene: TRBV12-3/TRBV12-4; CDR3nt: TGTGCCAGCAGTTCCAGGGACAGGGTTAGGTATTGCTACACCTTC; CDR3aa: CASSSRDRVRYCYTF
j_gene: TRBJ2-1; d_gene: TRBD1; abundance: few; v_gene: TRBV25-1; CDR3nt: TGTGCCAGCAGTGCGGACAGGGGGCAGTCCTACAATGAGCAGTTCTTC; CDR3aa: CASSADRGQSYNEQFF
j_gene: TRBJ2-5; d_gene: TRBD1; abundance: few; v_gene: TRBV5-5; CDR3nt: TGTGCCAGCAGCTGGACAGGGTCGGTGGAGACCCAGTACTTC; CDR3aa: CASSWTGSVETQYF
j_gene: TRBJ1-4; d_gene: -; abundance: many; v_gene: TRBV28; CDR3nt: TGTGCCAGAAGTCAATGGGTCGGCGCAACTAATGAAAAACTGTTTTTT; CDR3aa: CARSQWVGATNEKLFF
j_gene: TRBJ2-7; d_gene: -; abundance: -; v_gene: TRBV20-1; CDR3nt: TGCAGTGCTCCCCGTGGCAGAGCGGTCTACGAGCAGTACTTC; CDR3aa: CSAPRGRAVYEQYF
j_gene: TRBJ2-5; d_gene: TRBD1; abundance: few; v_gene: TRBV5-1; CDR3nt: TGCGCCAGCAGCTCCCTGGACAGGGAAGAGACCCAGTACTTC; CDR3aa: CASSSLDREETQYF
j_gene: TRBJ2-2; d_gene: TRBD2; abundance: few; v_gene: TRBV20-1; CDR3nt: TGCAGTGCTGGAGCGGGGGGGAACACCGGGGAGCTGTTTTTT; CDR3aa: CSAGAGGNTGELFF
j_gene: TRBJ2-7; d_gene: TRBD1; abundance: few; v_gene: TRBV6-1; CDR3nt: TGTGCCAGCAGAGGACCGGGACAGTCATCAGAGCAGTACTTC; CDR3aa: CASRGPGQSSEQYF
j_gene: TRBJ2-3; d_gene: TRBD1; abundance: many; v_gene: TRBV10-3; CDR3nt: TGTGCCATCACCCCCGACAGGGTCGGACGAAATACGCAGTATTTT; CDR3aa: CAITPDRVGRNTQYF
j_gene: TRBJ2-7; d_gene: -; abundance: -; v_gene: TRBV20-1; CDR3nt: TGCAGTGCCTGGCGCCTTGGGGAGCAGTACTTC; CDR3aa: CSAWRLGEQYF
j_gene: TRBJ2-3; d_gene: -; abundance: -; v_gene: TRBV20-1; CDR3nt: TGCAGTGCTAGAGAGGAGACTAGACGCACAGATACGCAGTATTTT; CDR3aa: CSAREETRRTDTQYF
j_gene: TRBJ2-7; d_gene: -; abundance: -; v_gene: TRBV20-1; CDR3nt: TGCAGTGCTAGGGGAAGAGGGGGGGCCCTCACCTACGAGCAGTACTTC; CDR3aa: CSARGRGGALTYEQYF
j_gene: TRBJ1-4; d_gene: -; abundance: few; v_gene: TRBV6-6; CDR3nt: TGTGCCAGCAGGGGGACGGTGGCTGAAAAACTGTTTTTT; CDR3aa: CASRGTVAEKLFF
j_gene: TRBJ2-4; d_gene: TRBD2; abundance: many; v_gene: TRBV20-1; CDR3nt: TGCAGTGCTAGTGGACTAGCGGGGGGGAAAAACATTCAGTACTTC; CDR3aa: CSASGLAGGKNIQYF
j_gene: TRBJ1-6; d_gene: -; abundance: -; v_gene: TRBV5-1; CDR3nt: TGCGCCAGCAGCTTGGGCTTAGTACAGTACAATTCACCCCTCCACTTT; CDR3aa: CASSLGLVQYNSPLHF
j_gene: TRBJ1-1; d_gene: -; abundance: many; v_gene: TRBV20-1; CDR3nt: TGCAGTGCTGGAAGGAACACTGAAGCTTTCTTT; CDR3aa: CSAGRNTEAFF
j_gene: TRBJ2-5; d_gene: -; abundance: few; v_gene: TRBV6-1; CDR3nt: TGTGCCAGCAAGAATCCCTCTCGAGGGACCCAGTACTTC; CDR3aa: CASKNPSRGTQYF
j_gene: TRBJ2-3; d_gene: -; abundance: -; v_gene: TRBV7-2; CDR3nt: TGTGCCAGCAGCTTAGTGGGGGGCGACGGCACAGATACGCAGTATTTT; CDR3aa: CASSLVGGDGTDTQYF
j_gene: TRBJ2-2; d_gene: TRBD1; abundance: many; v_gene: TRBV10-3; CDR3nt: TGTGCCATTACAGGGGCCGGGGAGCTGTTTTTT; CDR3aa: CAITGAGELFF
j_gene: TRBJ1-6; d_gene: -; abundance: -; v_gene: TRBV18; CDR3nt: TGTGCCAGCTCACCCGGCATAGATAATTCACCCCTCCACTTT; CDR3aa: CASSPGIDNSPLHF
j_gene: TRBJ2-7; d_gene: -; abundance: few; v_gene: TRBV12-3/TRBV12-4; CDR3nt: TGTGCCAGCAGTTTATATCCAAGGAACTACGAGCAGTACTTC; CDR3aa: CASSLYPRNYEQYF
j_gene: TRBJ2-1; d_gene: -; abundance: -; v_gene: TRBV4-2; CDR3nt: TGTGCCAGCAGCCGATCGGACTACTCGTCCTACAATGAGCAGTTCTTC; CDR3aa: CASSRSDYSSYNEQFF